The T cell receptor beta chain described here comes from a study of cytomegalovirus exposure and HLA in healthy donors. Background on the study: About 180 million T cells yielded approximately 100 million unique TCR beta sequences, as an earlier analysis found. Study observations and caveats: It has been reported that TCR beta sequences accurately predicted the HLA-A and HLA-B alleles of most subjects.

The CDR3 has 18 residues. J was trimmed by 0 bases and V by 2 bases; bases with no gene match: 11. Per the germline V gene, CDR1 is GTSNPN and CDR2 is SVGIG (reference sequence). A multiplex PCR was run with 60 Vbeta primers and 13 Jbeta primers. TCRdb keeps only in-frame clones here, not all; method: immunoSEQ multiplex PCR. Here the sample spans about 150,000 clones, over 60% being singletons. Of note for this clone: Its antigen remains unidentified.

The chain couples TRBV30 to TRBJ1-5, with 9 nucleotides matching TRBD1. The source is a man aged 40-55 years in good health and CMV-seropositive. Sequences were obtained from PBMCs. Here the CDR3 reads CAWSTWGQGLYSNQPQHF. CDR3 in DNA: TGTGCCTGGAGTACCTGGGGACAGGGACTCTATAGCAATCAGCCCCAGCATTTT.